A selection of T cell receptor beta chains follows, all from one sample in a study of control samples from healthy donors and cancer patients. TCRdb's copy holds only in-frame clones and misses some; the assay was immunoSEQ multiplex PCR. The sample holds roughly 83,000 clones, around 80% seen once. What was sequenced was blood. These receptors all come from a woman aged 60 to 75 in good health. CDR3s include the opening cysteine and the closing phenylalanine or tryptophan. Fields, in order: D gene, V gene, J gene, CDR3 protein. The D gene is left open where the match is weak.

D: .
V: TRBV2
J: TRBJ1-3
CDR3: CASRADSGNTIYF

D: .
V: TRBV12-3/TRBV12-4
J: TRBJ2-1
CDR3: CASSGMVANEQFF

D: TRBD2
V: TRBV20-1
J: TRBJ2-7
CDR3: CSASAGGIAEQYF

D: TRBD2
V: TRBV5-1
J: TRBJ2-7
CDR3: CASSAGGLAGKSTYEQYF

D: .
V: TRBV28
J: TRBJ1-2
CDR3: CASSFEGEGYGYTF

D: TRBD1
V: TRBV3-1/TRBV3-2
J: TRBJ2-7
CDR3: CATTAGQGAEQYF

D: TRBD1
V: TRBV13
J: TRBJ1-1
CDR3: CASSLFGDRGSAFF

D: TRBD1
V: TRBV11-2
J: TRBJ2-2
CDR3: CASSLGQGYRELFF

D: TRBD1
V: TRBV29-1
J: TRBJ2-1
CDR3: CSVDRGTGYYNEQFF

D: .
V: TRBV5-1
J: TRBJ2-3
CDR3: CASSLATGNGFDTQYF

D: .
V: TRBV4-1
J: TRBJ2-3
CDR3: CASSRETTYTDTQYF

D: .
V: TRBV5-1
J: TRBJ2-7
CDR3: CASSLGHRDISYEQYF

D: .
V: TRBV28
J: TRBJ1-1
CDR3: CASRPGPIGTEAFF

D: .
V: TRBV19
J: TRBJ2-5
CDR3: CASSRFREETQYF

D: TRBD1
V: TRBV5-4
J: TRBJ2-2
CDR3: CASSPDRVNTGELFF

D: .
V: TRBV5-4
J: TRBJ1-1
CDR3: CASSLAAGASTEAFF

D: .
V: TRBV19
J: TRBJ2-7
CDR3: CASSILAASSYEQYF

D: .
V: TRBV7-6
J: TRBJ2-1
CDR3: CASSQGSGRSSYNEQFF

D: .
V: TRBV18
J: TRBJ1-3
CDR3: CASSPSGSRAGNTIYF

D: .
V: TRBV15
J: TRBJ2-7
CDR3: CATSRGGSSYEQYF

D: TRBD1
V: TRBV4-1
J: TRBJ1-6
CDR3: CASSQAGTAANSPLHF

D: .
V: TRBV12-3/TRBV12-4
J: TRBJ2-7
CDR3: CASSSGDSYEQYF

D: TRBD2
V: TRBV3-1/TRBV3-2
J: TRBJ2-7
CDR3: CASSPSGTSVSYEQYF

D: TRBD1
V: TRBV27
J: TRBJ1-1
CDR3: CASGRQGSRTEAFF

D: TRBD1
V: TRBV18
J: TRBJ1-1
CDR3: CASSPLGQVNTEAFF

D: .
V: TRBV18
J: TRBJ1-2
CDR3: CASSPSRHSIYGYTF

D: TRBD2
V: TRBV5-6
J: TRBJ2-7
CDR3: CASSQSGGASSEQYF

D: .
V: TRBV10-1
J: TRBJ2-1
CDR3: CASSEVGSHEQFF

D: .
V: TRBV4-3
J: TRBJ1-1
CDR3: CASSQGWDVSEAFF

D: .
V: TRBV5-6
J: TRBJ1-4
CDR3: CASSFSDEKLFF